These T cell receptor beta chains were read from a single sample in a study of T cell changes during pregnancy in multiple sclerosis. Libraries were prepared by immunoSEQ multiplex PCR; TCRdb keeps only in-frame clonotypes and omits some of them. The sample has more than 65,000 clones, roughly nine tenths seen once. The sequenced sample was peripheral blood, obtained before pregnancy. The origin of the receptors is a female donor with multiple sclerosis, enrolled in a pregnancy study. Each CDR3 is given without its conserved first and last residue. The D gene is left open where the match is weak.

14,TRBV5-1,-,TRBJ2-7,ASSLGGTAGTYEQY
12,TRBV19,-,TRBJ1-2,ASSRGVGVRGYT
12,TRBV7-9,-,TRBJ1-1,ASSLRGVNTEAF
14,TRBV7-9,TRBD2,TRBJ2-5,ASSSGLAGLQETQY
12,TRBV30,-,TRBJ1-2,AWSATTGSQRYT
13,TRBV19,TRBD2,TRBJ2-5,ASSRTSGSLETQY
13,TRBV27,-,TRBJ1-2,ASSLSTTGLVGYT
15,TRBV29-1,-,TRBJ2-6,SVESEGQNSGANVLT
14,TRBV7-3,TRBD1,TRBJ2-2,ASSPATGVNTGELF
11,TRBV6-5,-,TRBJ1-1,ASVGRLSTEAF
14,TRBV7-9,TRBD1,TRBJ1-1,ASSLGRGWGNTEAF
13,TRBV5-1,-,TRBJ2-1,ASSLGLAGTGEQF
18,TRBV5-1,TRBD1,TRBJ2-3,ASSLGRLPGQLTSTDTQY
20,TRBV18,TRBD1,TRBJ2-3,ASSDQDRGNYLSPLHTDTQY
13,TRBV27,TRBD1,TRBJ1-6,ASSLSRGGQSPLH
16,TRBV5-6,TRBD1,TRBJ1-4,ASSLEVLGTANNEKLF
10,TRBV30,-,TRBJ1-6,AWSVANSPLH
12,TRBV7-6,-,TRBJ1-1,ASSLQRQGTEAF
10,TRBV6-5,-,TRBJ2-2,ASSFSPGELF
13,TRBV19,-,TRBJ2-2,ASSEDLQNTGELF
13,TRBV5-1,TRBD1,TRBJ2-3,ASSLSGQTTDTQY
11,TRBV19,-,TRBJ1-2,ATGGAGTYGYT
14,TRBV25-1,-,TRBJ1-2,ASSNSGARRNYGYT
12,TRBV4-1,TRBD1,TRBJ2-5,ASSQQDREWTQY
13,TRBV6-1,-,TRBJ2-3,ASSEAPSGGDTQY
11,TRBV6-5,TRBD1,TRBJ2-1,ASSYGQGYEQF
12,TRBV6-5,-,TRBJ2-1,ASSLDFSYNEQF
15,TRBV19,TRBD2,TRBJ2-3,ASSWARGGRGTDTQY
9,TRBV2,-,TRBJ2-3,ASSYSDTQY
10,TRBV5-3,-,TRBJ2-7,ARSLRSTRSN
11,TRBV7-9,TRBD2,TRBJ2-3,ASSVDLAGVQY